The 17 T cell receptor beta chains listed next were all sequenced from one sample in a study of T-cell reconstitution after alpha-beta-depleted transplantation in children (dated by TCRdb to the mid-2010s). Library creation used PCR. The instrument was an Illumina HiSeq 2500. Molecular barcoding was employed in the preparation of TCR libraries, with unique molecular identifiers being used to normalize TCRbeta repertoire quantification. Clones were called with MiXCR by TCRdb after fastp trimmed the public reads at Q25, and only in-frame beta chains were retained. Rows are combined by CDR3 protein, so each entry shows the most common genes and DNA. The sample table lists under 250,000 distinct CDR3 sequences, about 7% of them with a count of one. About 5.9% of the sample is in the top ten clones. This specimen's treatment or condition label, interpreted: allogeneic hematopoietic cell transplantation with graft depleted of TCRalphabeta T cells and CD19 B cells.

This sample comprised PBMCs, obtained before TCRalphabeta/CD19-depleted stem cell transplant. The receptor source for this set is a boy aged 2 to 10 with acute lymphoblastic leukemia, due to receive a stem cell transplant.

This clonotype was found many times. The chain combines TRBV28 with TRBJ2-7, with a tentative D call TRBD1 (6 bases). V gave up 2 bases and J gave up 0 bases, with 14 bases separating them. Looked up from germline, CDR1 is MDHEN and CDR2 is SYDVKM. The CDR3 is 16 residues long. CDR3 bases: TGTGCCAGCAGTTTAGGACAGACAAAGAGCTCCTACGAGCAGTACTTC. Amino acids: CASSLGQTKSSYEQYF.

This clonotype was seen many times. This chain uses TRBV5-1 with TRBJ2-5; 9 nucleotides match TRBD1. V dropped 4 bases and J dropped 5; count of bases not matched to a gene: 9. The CDR3 extends over 15 amino acids. Germline CDR1 is SGHRS and CDR2 is YFSETQ. CDR3 amino acids: CASSLIQGAGETQYF. The CDR3 DNA reads as TGCGCCAGCAGCCTAATACAGGGGGCAGGGGAGACCCAGTACTTC.

This clonotype was observed a handful of times. This chain connects TRBV2 to TRBJ1-5, with 9 bases that match TRBD1. From germline, CDR1 is SNHLY and CDR2 FYNNEI. Trimming took 4 bases from V and 3 from J; bases not matched to a gene: 7. CDR3 length: 16 amino acids. CDR3 sequence: CASSGRTGDYNQPQHF. The CDR3 DNA reads as TGTGCCAGCAGTGGGAGGACAGGGGACTACAATCAGCCCCAGCATTTT.

A remark on this clonotype: A much larger clone is a single base away; this may be a read error. The chain is built from TRBV6-1 and TRBJ1-6, with TRBD1 as a possible D gene (6 bases). Germline values: CDR1 MNHNS, CDR2 SASEGT. V shed 7 bases and J shed 7 bases, with 17 bases lying between them. This CDR3 has 15 amino acids. CDR3 in DNA: TGTGCCAGCATTGCCGGACAGAATTTCAATTCACCCCTCCACTTT. This codes for CASIAGQNFNSPLHF.

This clonotype was seen a handful of times. The gene calls are TRBV4-3 and TRBJ2-1, with TRBD1 identical over 8 bases. Germline CDR1 reads LGHNA; CDR2 reads YSLEER. Trimming took 6 bases from V and 9 from J; bases not matched to a gene: 13. The CDR3 is made up of 15 amino acids. Written as DNA, the CDR3 is TGCGCCAGCAGTAAAGGACAGGGAACCTACGGTGAGCAGTTCTTC. This sequence encodes CASSKGQGTYGEQFF.

This clonotype was seen ten or more times. The V gene is TRBV18, the J gene TRBJ2-7; 12 positions agree with TRBD2. The CDR3 is 14 residues long. Germline loops: CDR1 KGHSH, CDR2 LQKENI. V lost 3 bases to trimming and J lost 7 bases; unmatched junction nucleotides: 4. In DNA, the CDR3 is TGTGCCAGCTCACCGGGACTAGCGGGTTTAGAGCAGTACTTC. This sequence encodes CASSPGLAGLEQYF.

This clonotype was recorded a few times. The chain has TRBV20-1 and TRBJ2-7, with 7 bases lining up with TRBD1. The CDR3 consists of 15 residues. Germline-derived CDR1 and CDR2 are DFQATT and SNEGSKA (reference sequence). The V segment lost 0 bases and the J segment 3 bases; nucleotides outside the gene matches: 8. The CDR3 is CSARELAGGIYEQYF. CDR3 nucleotides: TGCAGTGCTAGAGAGTTGGCAGGGGGTATCTACGAGCAGTACTTC.

This rearrangement joins TRBV9 to TRBJ2-5; TRBD2 matches at 7 bases. Germline lookup yields CDR1 SGDLS and CDR2 YYNGEE. The CDR3 extends over 14 amino acids. V gave up 2 bases and J gave up 2 bases; unmatched junction bases: 3. The CDR3 protein is CASSVLAAQETQYF. DNA of the CDR3: TGTGCCAGCAGCGTGCTAGCGGCTCAAGAGACCCAGTACTTC.

CDR3 region: CAWSVYAGEQFF. The CDR3 nucleotides read TGTGCCTGGAGTGTATATGCGGGGGAGCAGTTCTTC. J is TRBJ2-1 and V is TRBV30; D possibly corresponds to TRBD2 (6 bases). V was clipped by 0 bases and J by 10 bases, with 10 bases between them. Germline V gene lookup returns CDR1 GTSNPN and CDR2 SVGIG (reference sequence). The CDR3 is made up of 12 amino acids.

This clonotype was seen only a few times. The rearrangement links TRBV4-2 to TRBJ2-7, with a possible D match to TRBD2 (6 bases). The CDR3 sequence is 16 residues long. CDR1 LGHNA and CDR2 YNFKEQ come from the germline V gene. V dropped 1 base and J dropped 0 bases, with 13 bases sitting between them. CDR3 DNA: TGTGCCAGCAGCCAAGTGGGCGGGGATAGCTCCTACGAGCAGTACTTC. Amino acids: CASSQVGGDSSYEQYF.

This clonotype was counted only a few times. This chain joins TRBV29-1 and TRBJ1-2; a possible D gene is TRBD1 (5 bases). The length of the CDR3 is 13 residues. V lost 7 bases to trimming and J lost 7 bases, with 19 bases between them. Germline lookup yields CDR1 SQVTM and CDR2 ANQGSEA. CDR3 DNA: TGCAGCGCCGGAAACAAAGGGGCGGGTGGCTACACCTTC. Amino acid sequence: CSAGNKGAGGYTF.

This clonotype was detected ten times or more. No DNA is shown, since the ends of the CDR3 on it are uncertain; the CDR3 is the one TCRdb lists. The chain joins TRBV28 to TRBJ1-1; the table's D call TRBD1 went unverified against the DNA. 14 amino acids form the CDR3, both terminal residues included. The germline gives CDR1 MDHEN, CDR2 SYDVKM. This chain's CDR3 is CASSSSGQNTEAFF.

The rearrangement links TRBV30 to TRBJ1-1, with D possibly being TRBD1 (6 bases). There are 14 residues in the CDR3. V was shortened by 3 bases and J by 9 bases, with 20 bases between the two germline ends. Germline V gene sequence: CDR1 GTSNPN, CDR2 SVGIG (reference sequence). The CDR3: CAWRERTGRWQAFF. The CDR3 DNA reads TGTGCCTGGAGGGAACGAACAGGGAGGTGGCAAGCTTTCTTT.

The V and J genes are TRBV7-3 and TRBJ2-2; possibly TRBD2 for D (5 bases). Deletions cut 2 bases from V and 14 bases from J, with 15 bases between. The CDR3 loop spans 13 amino acids. Germline CDR1 and CDR2: SGHTA and FQGTGA. The CDR3 is CASSLSRDKELFF. The DNA for the CDR3 is TGTGCCAGCAGCTTATCACGGGATAAGGAACTGTTTTTT.

This clonotype was counted at least ten times. The gene calls are TRBV29-1 and TRBJ2-2; 7 positions match TRBD1. V trimming: 8 bases; J trimming: 6 bases; junction bases outside the gene matches: 6. CDR3 length: 12 residues. Germline loops: CDR1 SQVTM, CDR2 ANQGSEA. CDR3 DNA sequence: TGCAGCACAGGGGCCAAGGCCGGGGAGCTGTTTTTT. Translating gives CSTGAKAGELFF.

The table lists this clonotype with many counts. The chain links TRBV29-1 to TRBJ1-1, with 8 bases identical to TRBD1. The V gene's germline CDR1 is SQVTM and CDR2 ANQGSEA. Trimming removed 5 bases from V and 1 base from J; junction bases left unmatched: 3. The CDR3 length is 13 residues. The CDR3 here is CSVFGQGNTEAFF. CDR3 coding DNA: TGCAGCGTTTTTGGACAGGGGAACACTGAAGCTTTCTTT.

This clonotype occurred a few times. The V and J genes are TRBV20-1 and TRBJ2-1, with TRBD2 identical over 10 bases. Germline values: CDR1 DFQATT, CDR2 SNEGSKA (reference sequence). The CDR3 has 19 amino acids. With V trimmed by 0 bases and J by 0 bases, 11 bases remained unmatched. This CDR3 is CSAREPGLATFSSYNEQFF. For the CDR3, the DNA is TGCAGTGCTAGAGAACCGGGACTAGCGACTTTCAGCTCCTACAATGAGCAGTTCTTC.